This TCR beta chain was observed in a study of T cell responses to AZD1222 COVID-19 vaccine. Overall study context: Second-dose intervals of approximately 4 or approximately 12 weeks were pooled. Whole-study findings and limits: Across spike, vaccine-associated CD4 TCRs were found, dominant at 160-218 and 743-854. Among the donors, most were white British and more were female, and clonal diversity was possibly underestimated.

On this clone itself: Its matching antigen is unknown.

Produced via immunoSEQ multiplex PCR; TCRdb's table is partial and in-frame only. This table has tens of thousands of clones, roughly 84% appearing once. The sequence derives from an adult in good health. The specimen was peripheral blood, collected on day 0 of AZD1222 vaccination.

CDR3: CASSEKRASGVYEQYF. The DNA of the CDR3 is TGTGCCAGCAGTGAAAAGAGGGCTAGCGGAGTTTACGAGCAGTACTTC. The rearrangement uses TRBV2 and TRBJ2-7, with TRBD2 matching 7 bases. Per the germline V gene, CDR1 is SNHLY and CDR2 is FYNNEI. J gave up 4 bases and V 2 bases, and 11 bases lay outside the gene matches. This CDR3 has 16 amino acids.